This record looks at one TCR beta chain sequence and its context. The record originates from a study of shared T cell receptors in the human thymus. The ends lost 3 bases at V and 5 bases at J; junction bases unmatched: 5. This CDR3 is built from 16 residues. Germline V gene sequence: CDR1 SQVTM, CDR2 ANQGSEA. Profiled with immunoSEQ multiplex PCR; TCRdb holds only in-frame clones, not every one. This sample has 450,000 to 650,000 clones, with around 82% found just once. The same data also went into a second study, on human thymus T cells. That paper adds: Finnish infants who were healthy and having corrective surgery for congenital heart defects made up the donors. Corrective cardiac operations yielded the resected thymus tissue. Thymic and blood repertoires seemed to show skewed V and J gene use. As related research reported, thymic repertoires overlapped highly among unrelated individuals.

The receptor comes from a boy in the first two years of life with a congenital heart defect. The sequencing input was thymocytes. The gene calls are TRBV29-1 and TRBJ2-3; 16 bases map to TRBD2. This CDR3 reads CSVDGTSGRAGDTQYF. The CDR3 DNA follows: TGCAGCGTTGATGGGACTAGCGGGAGGGCGGGAGATACGCAGTATTTT.